This TCR beta chain appears in the sequencing data of a study of shared clonotypes between healthy human individuals. Study summary: Every donor yielded three CD4 naive, three CD4 memory, two CD8 naive and one CD8 memory plate.

Splitting of each subset's genomic DNA was done evenly across several immunoSEQ plates. TCRdb's table, derived via immunoSEQ multiplex PCR, lists solely in-frame clones and lacks some. The sample consists of more than 2 million clones, around 93% of them appearing once. This CDR3 is 13 amino acids long. Trimming took off 5 bases at V and 3 bases at J, with 10 bases between the two ends. Germline values: CDR1 MNHNS, CDR2 SASEGT. Naive CD8 populations comprised CD45RO-negative cells positively selected for CCR7, excluding terminally differentiated effector memory CD45RA+ cells. This rearrangement joins TRBV6-1 to TRBJ1-1; tentative D call: TRBD1 (6 bases). This receptor was identified in a young man in good health. Some clones in this sample may be carry-over from other donors' samples. The sequenced material came from naive CD8+ T cells from PBMCs. CDR3 protein: CASSQGTYTEAFF. DNA for the CDR3: TGTGCCAGCAGTCAGGGGACATACACTGAAGCTTTCTTT.